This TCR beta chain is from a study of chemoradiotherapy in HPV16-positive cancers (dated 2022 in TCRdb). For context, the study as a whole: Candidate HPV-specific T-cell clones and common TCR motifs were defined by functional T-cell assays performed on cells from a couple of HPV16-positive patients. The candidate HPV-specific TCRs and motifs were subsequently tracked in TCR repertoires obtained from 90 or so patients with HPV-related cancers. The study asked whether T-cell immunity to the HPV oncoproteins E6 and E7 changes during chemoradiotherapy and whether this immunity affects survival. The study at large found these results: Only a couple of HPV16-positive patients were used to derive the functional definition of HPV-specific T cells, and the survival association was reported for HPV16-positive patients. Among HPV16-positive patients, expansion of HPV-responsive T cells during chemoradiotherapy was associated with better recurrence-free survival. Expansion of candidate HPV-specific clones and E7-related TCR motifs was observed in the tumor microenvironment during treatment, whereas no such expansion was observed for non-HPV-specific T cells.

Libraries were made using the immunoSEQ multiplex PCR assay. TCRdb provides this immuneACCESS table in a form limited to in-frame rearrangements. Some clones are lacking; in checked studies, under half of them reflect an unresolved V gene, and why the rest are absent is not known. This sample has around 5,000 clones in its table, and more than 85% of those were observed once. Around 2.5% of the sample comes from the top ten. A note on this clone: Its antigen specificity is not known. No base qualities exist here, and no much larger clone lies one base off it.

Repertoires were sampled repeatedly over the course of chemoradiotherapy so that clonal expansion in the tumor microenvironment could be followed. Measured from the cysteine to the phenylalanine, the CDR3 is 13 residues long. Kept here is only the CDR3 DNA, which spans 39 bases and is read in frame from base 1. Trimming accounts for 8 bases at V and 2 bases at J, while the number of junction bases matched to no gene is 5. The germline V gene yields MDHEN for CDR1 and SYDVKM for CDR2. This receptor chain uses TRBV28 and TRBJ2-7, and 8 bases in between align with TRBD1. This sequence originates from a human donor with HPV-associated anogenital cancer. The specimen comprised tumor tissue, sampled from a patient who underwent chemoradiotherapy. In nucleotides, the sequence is TGTGCCAGCGGGGACAGGCGGACCTACGAGCAGTACTTC. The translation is CASGDRRTYEQYF.